This entry concerns a single TCR beta chain. Its target is not known. This entry belongs to a study of shared clonotypes between healthy human individuals. Regarding the study as a whole: The donor pool, a small one, limited the genetic and exposure-history diversity represented.

CDR3 length: 13 residues. Trimming left V 5 bases short and J 1 base short, with 9 bases between. CDR1 and CDR2 (germline): KGHSH, LQKENI. As processed by the authors: As immunoSEQ supplied junction-only sequences (without quality scores), filtering differed. Profiled with immunoSEQ multiplex PCR; TCRdb holds only in-frame clones, not every one. The D gene and trimming were derived from the DNA, and the V and J assignments and clone size from that table. Among almost 750,000 clones listed, 55% to 75% were seen once. The receptor was derived from a woman in her thirties in good health. V gene TRBV18 combines with J gene TRBJ2-7; perhaps TRBD2 as D (5 bases). The sample consisted of memory CD4+ T cells sorted from blood. Subset indicated: CD45RA-negative fraction. The CDR3 here is CASSTRDSYEQYF. The DNA for the CDR3 is TGTGCCAGCTCAACCCGGGATTCCTACGAGCAGTACTTC. The full variable domain, its missing parts supplied by reference TRBV18 and TRBJ2-7, is NAGVMQNPRHLVRRRGQEARLRCSPMKGHSHVYWYRQLPEEGLKFMVYLQKENIIDESGMPKERFSAEFPKEGPSILRIQQVVRGDSAAYFCASSTRDSYEQYFGPGTRLTVT.